This T cell receptor beta chain was retrieved from a study of blood T cell repertoires in COVID-19. Turning to the study itself: COVID-19 samples collected from the United States, Italy and Spain covered acute and convalescent phases.

Profiling relied on immunoSEQ multiplex PCR, and the TCRdb table lists in-frame clones only, not all of them. The table lists just under 250,000 clones, 85% to 90% of them singletons. The source is a woman aged 25 to 45 who had recovered from COVID-19. Sequenced sample: PBMCs or T cells enriched from blood (not recorded which).

This chain's CDR3 is CASSIVNSGEKLFF. The DNA for the CDR3 is TGTGCCAGTAGTATCGTCAATAGCGGTGAAAAACTGTTTTTT. V is TRBV19 and J is TRBJ1-4; no clear D. The length of the CDR3 is 14 residues. From germline, CDR1 is LNHDA and CDR2 SQIVND (reference sequence). V dropped 3 bases and J dropped 7 bases, with 12 bases sitting between them.